This T cell receptor (beta chain) was obtained from a study of shared T cell receptors in the human thymus. Trimming left V 3 bases short and J 0 bases short, with 12 bases between. CDR3 size: 16 residues. Germline CDR1 SGHRS, CDR2 YFSETQ. Profiled with immunoSEQ multiplex PCR; TCRdb holds only in-frame clones, not every one. The sample consists of some 720,000 clones, 88% of them appearing once. This same sample was also part of a study on human thymus T cells. From that paper: Thymic tissue was derived from resections collected during corrective heart surgery.

The sequence derives from a boy in the first two years of life with a congenital heart defect. Sequencing was performed on thymocytes. The chain links TRBV5-1 to TRBJ1-4, with D possibly matching TRBD1 (5 bases). The CDR3 is CASSSDPGTTNEKLFF. The DNA of the CDR3 is TGCGCCAGCAGCTCGGACCCAGGGACAACTAATGAAAAACTGTTTTTT.